The 32 T cell receptor beta chains in this list originate from one sample, sequenced in a study of blood T cell repertoires in COVID-19. The protocol was immunoSEQ multiplex PCR, while the TCRdb copy is restricted to in-frame clones and leaves out a portion. The sample includes roughly 220,000 clones, around 80% seen only once; the top ten take 15% to 20%. Material for sequencing was peripheral blood. Receptors originate from a man between 25 and 39 years old with active or convalescent COVID-19.

This chain uses TRBV29-1 with TRBJ2-7; tentatively, D is TRBD1 (6 bases). The CDR3 runs to 13 residues. V lost 7 bases to trimming and J lost 1 base, with 14 bases between them. Germline loops: CDR1 SQVTM, CDR2 ANQGSEA. This CDR3 is CSARPRGSYEQYF. The CDR3 DNA follows: TGCAGCGCCCGGCCCAGGGGATCCTACGAGCAGTACTTC.

The chain combines TRBV11-3 with TRBJ2-2; no clear D gene. Trimming removed 1 base at V and 6 bases at J, with 3 bases between. Germline V lookup: CDR1 SGHNT, CDR2 YENEEA. The CDR3 loop spans 12 amino acids. The CDR3 bases are TGTGCCAGCAGCTTAGCTTCCGGGGAGCTGTTTTTT. This encodes CASSLASGELFF.

V and J are TRBV29-1 and TRBJ2-5; possibly TRBD1 or TRBD2 for D (6 bases each). CDR1 and CDR2 (germline): SQVTM, ANQGSEA. Trimming cost V 4 bases and J 2 bases, with 17 bases left between them. The CDR3 is 15 amino acids. CDR3 region: CSVVDRRDIQETQYF. The CDR3 region has the DNA TGCAGCGTTGTAGACAGGAGGGATATTCAAGAGACCCAGTACTTC. Full variable domain (missing parts from reference TRBV29-1 and TRBJ2-5): SAVISQKPSRDICQRGTSLTIQCQVDSQVTMMFWYRQQPGQSLTLIATANQGSEATYESGFVIDKFPISRPNLTFSTLTVSNMSPEDSSIYLCSVVDRRDIQETQYFGPGTRLLVL.

This chain uses TRBV6-5 with TRBJ2-3; weak D call: TRBD2 (6 bases). This CDR3 is built from 14 residues. Per germline, CDR1 MNHEY and CDR2 SVGAGI. Between the trimmed V and J ends, which lost 2 bases and 5 bases, there was a span of 11 bases. CDR3 nucleotide sequence: TGTGCCAGCAGTTACGGAGGGGCAGGAGATACGCAGTATTTT. This translates into CASSYGGAGDTQYF.

J is TRBJ2-1 and V is TRBV15, with TRBD2 matching over 9 bases. V lost 0 bases to trimming and J lost 7 bases; unmatched junction nucleotides: 13. The CDR3 spans 18 residues. In germline, CDR1 is LNHNV, CDR2 YYDKDF (reference sequence). Here the CDR3 reads CATSRDTSTSGLMNEQFF. DNA for the CDR3: TGTGCCACCAGCAGAGATACTTCCACTAGCGGGCTTATGAATGAGCAGTTCTTC.

The chain is built from TRBV4-1 and TRBJ1-1, with 9 bases fitting TRBD1. The CDR3 spans 17 residues. Germline loops: CDR1 MGHRA, CDR2 YSYEKL. With V trimmed by 2 bases and J by 3 bases, 10 bases remained unmatched. CDR3 coding DNA: TGCGCCAGCAGCCAATTACCCGGGACAGGGCCTGACACTGAAGCTTTCTTT. Translated: CASSQLPGTGPDTEAFF.

The V gene is TRBV28, the J gene TRBJ1-2; D may be TRBD1 (5 bases). The length of the CDR3 is 13 residues. V was cut by 8 bases and J by 4 bases, with 14 bases left in between. Looked up from germline, CDR1 is MDHEN and CDR2 is SYDVKM. The chain's CDR3 is CASSRRQTYGYTF. DNA of the CDR3: TGTGCCAGCTCGCGGCGACAGACCTATGGCTACACCTTC.

The J gene is TRBJ1-5, the V gene TRBV4-3, with a possible D match to TRBD1 (6 bases). CDR1 LGHNA and CDR2 YSLEER come from the germline V gene. There are 15 residues in the CDR3. The V gene lost 4 bases and the J gene lost 0 bases, with 10 bases spanning the gap. CDR3 nucleotides: TGCGCCAGCAGCCGGACAGTTATTAGCAATCAGCCCCAGCATTTT. Protein: CASSRTVISNQPQHF.

This clone was detected only a few times. This sequence joins TRBV27 and TRBJ1-5, with D hard to call. V gave up 2 bases and J gave up 4 bases, with 6 bases separating them. Germline CDR1 and CDR2: MNHEY and SMNVEV (reference sequence). CDR3 length equals 13 residues. CDR3 in DNA: TGTGCCAGCAGTTTAAACAGAAATCAGCCCCAGCATTTT. It is translated as CASSLNRNQPQHF.

This chain links TRBV27 with TRBJ2-1; tentatively, D is TRBD2 (6 bases). Looked up from germline, CDR1 is MNHEY and CDR2 is SMNVEV (reference sequence). Trimming stripped 2 bases from V and 5 bases from J, with 10 bases between. CDR3 size: 14 residues. The CDR3 region is CASSLDRGDNEQFF. DNA of the CDR3: TGTGCCAGCAGTTTAGATCGCGGGGACAATGAGCAGTTCTTC.

V usage is TRBV5-1 and J usage is TRBJ2-1; no clear D. Trimming removed 0 bases from V and 8 bases from J, with 12 bases in between. The CDR3 is 14 amino acids. CDR1 and CDR2 from the germline V gene are SGHRS and YFSETQ. DNA for the CDR3: TGCGCCAGCAGCTTGGTGTCGGTGCTCCATGAGCAGTTCTTC. This encodes CASSLVSVLHEQFF.

This chain joins TRBV4-2 and TRBJ2-1, with 8 bases identical to TRBD2. V gave up 1 base and J gave up 3 bases; unmatched junction bases: 5. In germline, CDR1 is LGHNA, CDR2 YNFKEQ. CDR3 length: 16 amino acids. The CDR3 region is CASSQGSGGGYNEQFF. The CDR3 region has the DNA TGTGCCAGCAGCCAAGGAAGCGGGGGAGGCTACAATGAGCAGTTCTTC.

J is TRBJ1-2 and V is TRBV5-6, with no clear D. CDR1 is SGHDT and CDR2 is YYEEEE in the germline V gene. There are 13 residues in the CDR3. V was cut by 6 bases and J by 7 bases, with 16 bases left in between. CDR3 in amino acids: CASTRGSGRGYTF. The CDR3 bases are TGTGCCAGCACCCGGGGTTCAGGTCGTGGCTACACCTTC.

This clone was seen ten or more times. The V gene is TRBV10-3, the J gene TRBJ1-5, with TRBD1 matching 8 bases. The germline V gene encodes CDR1 ENHRY and CDR2 SYGVKD. With 10 bases clipped from V and 6 bases from J, the junction kept 11 bases outside the gene matches. The CDR3 covers 14 residues. This chain's CDR3 is CATSTRGQVQPQHF. The CDR3 nucleotides read TGTGCCACCTCTACCAGGGGGCAAGTTCAGCCCCAGCATTTT.

CDR3 bases: TGTGCCCAGAGCAGGGGTAATGAAAAACTGTTTTTT. It translates to CAQSRGNEKLFF. The chain combines TRBV30 with TRBJ1-4, with D possibly being TRBD1 (6 bases). Germline V gene sequence: CDR1 GTSNPN, CDR2 SVGIG (reference sequence). The CDR3 totals 12 residues. Trimming left V 8 bases short and J 4 bases short, with 11 bases between.

This clone appeared once. The J gene is TRBJ2-2, the V gene TRBV29-1; perhaps TRBD2 as D (6 bases). From germline, CDR1 is SQVTM and CDR2 ANQGSEA. Trimming removed 3 bases at V and 5 bases at J, with 10 bases between. The CDR3 is 13 amino acids. CDR3 sequence: CSVEGGRTGELFF. CDR3 coding DNA: TGCAGCGTTGAGGGAGGTCGGACCGGGGAGCTGTTTTTT.

This clone showed up just once. V usage is TRBV7-9 and J usage is TRBJ1-1; a weak D match, TRBD1 (6 bases). V shed 6 bases and J shed 4 bases, with 18 bases lying between them. The germline V gene has CDR1 SEHNR and CDR2 FQNEAQ (reference sequence). The CDR3 covers 15 residues. The CDR3 sequence: CASRRSSGAATEAFF. The CDR3 nucleotides read TGTGCCAGCAGGAGGTCTTCAGGGGCGGCCACTGAAGCTTTCTTT. The full variable domain, with the rest looked up from reference TRBV7-9 and TRBJ1-1, is DTGVSQNPRHKITKRGQNVTFRCDPISEHNRLYWYRQTLGQGPEFLTYFQNEAQLEKSRLLSDRFSAERPKGSFSTLEIQRTEQGDSAMYLCASRRSSGAATEAFFGQGTRLTVV.

V gene TRBV7-9 combines with J gene TRBJ1-2; 8 bases are a match to TRBD1. With 4 bases clipped from V and 7 bases from J, the junction kept 14 bases outside the gene matches. This CDR3 comprises 16 residues. Germline-derived CDR1 and CDR2 are SEHNR and FQNEAQ (reference sequence). Written as DNA, the CDR3 is TGTGCCAGCAGCTCAGGGCCTTGGACAGGGTCGAGTGGCTACACCTTC. Its translation is CASSSGPWTGSSGYTF.

Note on this clone: A much bigger clone sits one base away, suggesting this may be a read error. V gene TRBV9 combines with J gene TRBJ2-1; no firm D call. CDR1 SGDLS and CDR2 YYNGEE come from the germline V gene. The CDR3 sequence is 11 residues long. Trimming left V 4 bases short and J 3 bases short, with 2 bases between. The CDR3 loop is CASSHYNEQFF. The CDR3 nucleotides are TGTGCCAGCAGCCACTACAATGAGCAGTTCTTC. The variable domain in full, with the rest retrieved from reference TRBV9 and TRBJ2-1, is DSGVTQTPKHLITATGQRVTLRCSPRSGDLSVYWYQQSLDQGLQFLIQYYNGEERAKGNILERFSAQQFPDLHSELNLSSLELGDSALYFCASSHYNEQFFGPGTRLTVL.

The J gene is TRBJ1-3, the V gene TRBV3-1 (or the pseudogene TRBV3-2); 7 bases line up with TRBD1. Losses at the gene ends were 5 bases for V and 3 bases for J; bases not matched to a gene: 13. The CDR3 has 17 amino acids. Germline CDR1 LGHDT, CDR2 YNNKEL (reference sequence). The CDR3 loop is CASSSRDRKWDGNTIYF. CDR3 DNA: TGTGCCAGCAGCAGCCGGGACAGAAAATGGGATGGAAACACCATATATTTT.

The rearrangement joins TRBV13 to TRBJ2-1; unclear D gene. Trimming took off 4 bases at V and 6 bases at J, with 13 bases between the two ends. Germline V gene lookup returns CDR1 PRHDT and CDR2 FYEKMQ (reference sequence). The CDR3 totals 14 residues. The CDR3, as DNA: TGTGCCAGCAGCTCCCGGAGACGGCTCAATGAGCAGTTCTTC. Its protein product is CASSSRRRLNEQFF.

The CDR3 DNA reads as TGTGCCACCACGGACAGGGACACTGAGACCCAGTACTTC. It yields the protein CATTDRDTETQYF. The chain joins TRBV24-1 to TRBJ2-5, with 8 bases matching TRBD1. Germline V gene data show CDR1 as KGHDR and CDR2 as SFDVKD. V shed 8 bases, J shed 5 bases, and the junction held 6 bases outside the gene matches. The CDR3 length is 13 residues.

The J gene is TRBJ2-7, the V gene TRBV7-2, with D perhaps matching TRBD1 (5 bases). Germline loops: CDR1 SGHTA, CDR2 FQGNSA. This CDR3 has 15 amino acids. V gave up 0 bases and J gave up 2 bases, with 11 bases separating them. DNA for the CDR3: TGTGCCAGCAGCTTAGCAGGGAAGGGGACCTACGAGCAGTACTTC. Translation gives CASSLAGKGTYEQYF.

CDR3 in amino acids: CASSPHELSYDIQYF. For the CDR3, the DNA is TGTGCCAGCAGCCCCCATGAGTTAAGCTACGACATTCAGTACTTC. The rearrangement joins TRBV9 to TRBJ2-4; D call uncertain. Trimming took 4 bases from V and 8 from J, leaving 19 bases between them. Germline V gene lookup returns CDR1 SGDLS and CDR2 YYNGEE. This CDR3 has 15 residues.

V usage is TRBV9 and J usage is TRBJ1-3; no firm D call. The V end lost 0 bases, the J end lost 1 base, and 11 bases lay between the germline ends. The CDR3 consists of 16 residues. Looked up from germline, CDR1 is SGDLS and CDR2 is YYNGEE. CDR3 protein: CASSVDVRGSGNTIYF. The CDR3 nucleotides are TGTGCCAGCAGCGTAGACGTCCGGGGTTCTGGAAACACCATATATTTT.

On this clone: Within the sample, other DNA sequences also encode this same CDR3. This sequence joins TRBV5-1 and TRBJ1-1; perhaps TRBD1 as D (6 bases). With 0 bases removed from V and 4 bases from J, the gap between germline ends came to 7 bases. Germline loops: CDR1 SGHRS, CDR2 YFSETQ. The CDR3 length is 13 residues. The CDR3 reads CASSLGGGTEAFF. The CDR3 region has the DNA TGCGCCAGCAGCTTGGGAGGGGGCACTGAAGCTTTCTTT.

V usage is TRBV7-8 and J usage is TRBJ2-3; D may be TRBD2 (7 bases). Germline-derived CDR1 and CDR2 are SGHVS and FQNEAQ. V lost 0 bases, J lost 5 bases, and 15 bases lay in between. The length of the CDR3 is 16 residues. CDR3 nucleotide sequence: TGTGCCAGCAGCTTAGCGGAGGGGGGGCCGTTAGATACGCAGTATTTT. This codes for CASSLAEGGPLDTQYF.

The rearrangement links TRBV4-3 to TRBJ2-1, with 8 bases fitting TRBD2. Germline CDR1 is LGHNA and CDR2 is YSLEER. This CDR3 comprises 20 residues. Trimming cost V 0 bases and J 0 bases; bases outside gene matches: 13. CDR3 loop: CASSQDDYKGLANSYNEQFF. In nucleotides, the CDR3 is TGCGCCAGCAGCCAAGATGATTATAAAGGACTAGCTAACTCCTACAATGAGCAGTTCTTC.

The V gene is TRBV5-1, the J gene TRBJ1-4, with TRBD1 as a possible D gene (5 bases). The CDR3 is made up of 16 amino acids. V lost 4 bases and J lost 7, with 20 bases in between. CDR1 is SGHRS and CDR2 is YFSETQ in the germline V gene. The CDR3 here is CASSESTGGSGEKLFF. For the CDR3, the DNA is TGCGCCAGCAGCGAGTCAACGGGGGGTTCGGGTGAAAAACTGTTTTTT.

The V and J genes are TRBV3-1 (or the pseudogene TRBV3-2) and TRBJ1-6; D remains ambiguous. The CDR3 covers 16 residues. In germline, CDR1 is LGHDT, CDR2 YNNKEL (reference sequence). V gave up 5 bases and J gave up 2 bases, with 13 bases separating them. The chain's CDR3 is CASSSSPGAYNSPLHF. As DNA, the CDR3 is TGTGCCAGCAGCTCTTCTCCCGGGGCCTATAATTCACCCCTCCACTTT.

This clone was observed a single time. The rearrangement joins TRBV6-5 to TRBJ1-2; 10 bases map to TRBD1. CDR3 size: 15 residues. The junction had 10 bases not matched to a gene; V was cut back by 6 bases and J by 6 bases. In germline, CDR1 is MNHEY, CDR2 SVGAGI. The CDR3 is CASSPPGQGSDGYTF. The CDR3 nucleotides are TGTGCCAGCAGCCCCCCGGGACAGGGGTCCGATGGCTACACCTTC.

J is TRBJ1-6 and V is TRBV6-5, with 7 nucleotides matching TRBD1. Germline V lookup: CDR1 MNHEY, CDR2 SVGAGI. There are 12 residues in the CDR3. V trimming: 8 bases; J trimming: 10 bases; junction bases outside the gene matches: 5. The CDR3 protein is CASRRDRSPLHF. The DNA of the CDR3 is TGTGCCAGCCGCAGGGACAGATCACCCCTCCACTTT.